The next 32 T cell receptor beta chains were all read from a single sample in a study of T cells in Graves' hyperthyroidism and ophthalmopathy. The investigators amplified TCR beta CDR3 regions from RNA transcripts. In the first-round RT-PCR of the TCR CDR3, the HTBI primer set was used. TCRdb analysed the multiplex PCR reads with MiXCR anew, one entry per CDR3 protein. This table holds approximately 610,000 distinct CDR3 sequences, roughly 14% found once. The sequenced sample consisted of blood. These receptors all come from a middle-aged woman with Graves' ophthalmopathy.

The sample holds many counts of this clonotype. This chain uses TRBV7-8 with TRBJ1-2; maybe TRBD1 (6 bases). The length of the CDR3 is 14 residues. The ends were cut back, 0 bases at V and 4 bases at J, with 9 bases in the middle. CDR1 is SGHVS, CDR2 FQNEAQ, per germline. Here the CDR3 DNA reads TGTGCCAGCAGCTTAGCACAGGGATCCTATGGCTACACCTTC. Encoded protein: CASSLAQGSYGYTF. Complete variable domain (other parts from reference TRBV7-8 and TRBJ1-2): GAGVSQSPRYKVAKRGQDVALRCDPISGHVSLFWYQQALGQGPEFLTYFQNEAQLDKSGLPSDRFFAERPEGSVSTLKIQRTQQEDSAVYLCASSLAQGSYGYTFGSGTRLTVV.

This clonotype has at least ten counts. The junction differs from germline at one of its ends, possibly a read error. The V gene is TRBV5-1, the J gene TRBJ2-7; 8 bases align to TRBD1. The CDR3 has 15 amino acids. The germline V gene encodes CDR1 SGHRS and CDR2 YFSETQ. CDR3 bases: TGTGCCAGCAGCTTAGCCGGGACAGGAGCCTACGAGCAGTACTTC. Its translation is CASSLAGTGAYEQYF.

This clonotype was detected many times. The CDR3 here is CASSQGLAGSSYGYTF. The CDR3 DNA sequence: TGCGCCAGCAGCCAAGGACTTGCAGGGTCTAGCTATGGCTACACCTTC. The chain carries TRBV4-3 and TRBJ1-2; the D gene is possibly TRBD1 (5 bases). V dropped 1 base and J dropped 4 bases, with 16 bases sitting between them. The CDR3 runs 16 residues. CDR1 LGHNA and CDR2 YSLEER come from the germline V gene.

This clonotype was seen a few times. The chain has TRBV7-2 and TRBJ2-2; D unresolved. Per the germline V gene, CDR1 is SGHTA and CDR2 is FQGNSA. The CDR3 is 16 residues long. The V end lost 3 bases, the J end lost 6 bases, and 17 bases lay between the germline ends. The CDR3 DNA sequence: TGTGCCAGCAGCTTTTGGCCGAATAGCAGGTCCGGGGAGCTGTTTTTT. Protein product: CASSFWPNSRSGELFF.

The J gene is TRBJ2-7, the V gene TRBV5-5, with D maybe TRBD1 (6 bases). Germline CDR1 SGHKS, CDR2 YYEKEE (reference sequence). This CDR3 spans 16 amino acids. V lost 3 bases and J 4 bases, leaving 20 bases between the germline ends. This chain's CDR3 is CASSSTNTGTYYEQYF. The CDR3 nucleotides read TGTGCCAGCAGCTCGACGAATACCGGGACATATTACGAGCAGTACTTC.

In its sample, this clonotype was seen many times. The rearrangement uses TRBV6-1 and TRBJ1-5; 9 nucleotides align to TRBD1. J lost 2 bases, V lost 10 bases, and 6 bases had no gene match. The germline V gene has CDR1 MNHNS and CDR2 SASEGT. The CDR3 has 14 amino acids. CDR3 in DNA: TGTGCCATCTCACAGGGGGCTGGCAATCAGCCCCAGCATTTT. Encoded protein: CAISQGAGNQPQHF.

This clonotype was detected ten times or more. The chain recombines TRBV20-1 with TRBJ1-1; TRBD1 matches at 8 bases. The germline V gene encodes CDR1 DFQATT and CDR2 SNEGSKA (reference sequence). This CDR3 spans 13 amino acids. The V gene end was trimmed by 8 bases and the J gene end by 4 bases; junction bases not matched to a gene: 9. Here the CDR3 DNA reads TGCAGTCCACAGGGGGGGCCGGGCACTGAAGCTTTCTTT. It specifies CSPQGGPGTEAFF.

This clonotype came up a few times. The J gene is TRBJ1-1, the V gene TRBV12-3 or TRBV12-4; D is unclear. With 5 bases removed from V and 1 base from J, the gap between germline ends came to 11 bases. The CDR3 spans 14 residues. CDR3 loop: CASSHRASNTEAFF. The CDR3 coding sequence is TGTGCCAGCAGTCACCGGGCGTCGAACACTGAAGCTTTCTTT.

This chain uses TRBV29-1 with TRBJ2-7; 14 nucleotides match TRBD2. The CDR3 has 16 amino acids. The V gene end was trimmed by 6 bases and the J gene end by 2 bases; junction bases not matched to a gene: 9. Germline assignment: CDR1 SQVTM and CDR2 ANQGSEA. In DNA, the CDR3 is TGCAGCGTAGCCGGGACTAGCGGGAGCTCCCCCTACGAGCAGTACTTC. Protein product: CSVAGTSGSSPYEQYF.

V is TRBV28 and J is TRBJ2-2; D is possibly TRBD1 (5 bases). This CDR3 spans 13 amino acids. Per germline, CDR1 MDHEN and CDR2 SYDVKM. Trimming shortened V by 5 bases and J by 6 bases, and 10 bases separated the two germline ends. In DNA form, the CDR3 reads TGTGCCAGCAGTCAAGGACACTCCGGGGAGCTGTTTTTT. As protein: CASSQGHSGELFF.

This clonotype was detected many times. The genes are TRBV20-1 and TRBJ2-7, with TRBD2 identical over 10 bases. Per the germline V gene, CDR1 is DFQATT and CDR2 is SNEGSKA (reference sequence). The CDR3 loop spans 15 amino acids. V lost 0 bases and J lost 0; bases outside the gene matches: 2. CDR3 region: CSARDSSGSSYEQYF. For the CDR3, the DNA is TGCAGTGCTAGAGATTCTAGCGGGAGCTCCTACGAGCAGTACTTC.

This clonotype turned up a few times. J is TRBJ1-2 and V is TRBV29-1, with 8 bases matching TRBD1. From germline, CDR1 is SQVTM and CDR2 ANQGSEA. The length of the CDR3 is 16 residues. The junction had 18 bases not matched to a gene; V was cut back by 7 bases and J by 5 bases. CDR3 sequence (DNA): TGCAGCGCCATAACAGGGGCAGGGGGCTCGGTTTATGGCTACACCTTC. Protein sequence: CSAITGAGGSVYGYTF.

This clonotype was seen many times. This chain links TRBV27 with TRBJ1-2, with 9 bases lining up with TRBD1. CDR3 size: 17 residues. Looked up from germline, CDR1 is MNHEY and CDR2 is SMNVEV (reference sequence). J gave up 5 bases and V 6 bases, and 16 bases lay outside the gene matches. Here the CDR3 DNA reads TGTGCCAGCAGCGATGTAACCTCCGGGACAGGGCCTTATGGCTACACCTTC. Amino acid sequence: CASSDVTSGTGPYGYTF.

This clonotype was seen more than once but under ten times. This chain connects TRBV6-5 to TRBJ2-7; D is perhaps TRBD2 (6 bases). The CDR3 is 15 amino acids. Germline assignment: CDR1 MNHEY and CDR2 SVGAGI. V was pared by 0 bases and J by 2 bases, with 11 bases between. The CDR3 is CASSYSRWGAYEQYF. The CDR3 DNA reads as TGTGCCAGCAGTTACTCTAGGTGGGGGGCCTACGAGCAGTACTTC.

The sample holds many counts of this clonotype. The chain carries TRBV6-1 and TRBJ2-7; D gene unclear. Germline-derived CDR1 and CDR2 are MNHNS and SASEGT. CDR3 length: 15 residues. V was cut by 0 bases and J by 3 bases, with 12 bases left in between. The CDR3 sequence: CASSEAAGSFYEQYF. The CDR3 bases are TGTGCCAGCAGTGAAGCGGCCGGAAGTTTCTACGAGCAGTACTTC.

Only a few counts were recorded for this clonotype. The rearrangement links TRBV19 to TRBJ1-2, with 7 nucleotides matching TRBD1. The CDR3 is 13 residues long. V was pared by 5 bases and J by 5 bases, with 5 bases of the junction left unmatched. The germline CDR1 and CDR2 sequences are LNHDA and SQIVND (reference sequence). The CDR3 DNA reads TGTGCCAGTAGTGTCGGGACAGAATATGGCTACACCTTC. As protein: CASSVGTEYGYTF.

Many counts were recorded for this clonotype. The V call is TRBV5-1, the J call TRBJ2-7, with D tentatively TRBD2 (6 bases). The germline gives CDR1 SGHRS, CDR2 YFSETQ. The CDR3 extends over 16 amino acids. V lost 0 bases and J lost 2, with 15 bases in between. The CDR3 loop is CASSLVGGGNPYEQYF. For the CDR3, the DNA is TGCGCCAGCAGCTTGGTGGGGGGAGGCAATCCCTACGAGCAGTACTTC.

The chain joins TRBV6-5 to TRBJ1-1, with D perhaps TRBD1 (5 bases). V was trimmed by 6 bases and J by 3 bases, leaving 14 bases between them. The CDR3 sequence is 14 residues long. CDR1 and CDR2 (germline): MNHEY, SVGAGI. CDR3 coding DNA: TGTGCCAGCAGATTAGACAGCCGTTACACTGAAGCTTTCTTT. Its translation: CASRLDSRYTEAFF.

Many counts were recorded for this clonotype. The chain uses TRBV12-3 or TRBV12-4 and TRBJ1-1; D call uncertain. V was pared by 3 bases and J by 4 bases, with 6 bases between. CDR3 size: 12 residues. The CDR3 loop reads CASSFRATEAFF. Here the CDR3 DNA reads TGTGCCAGCAGTTTTCGGGCCACTGAAGCTTTCTTT.

This clonotype was picked up many times. The chain uses TRBV29-1 and TRBJ1-2; 8 bases fit TRBD1. The germline gives CDR1 SQVTM, CDR2 ANQGSEA. V shed 7 bases, J shed 2 bases, and the junction held 6 bases outside the gene matches. CDR3 length equals 13 residues. The CDR3 DNA sequence: TGCAGCGGCGTGACAGGGGTAAACTATGGCTACACCTTC. The encoded protein is CSGVTGVNYGYTF.

This sequence joins TRBV4-1 and TRBJ2-2; weak D call: TRBD2 (7 bases). Trimming left V 3 bases short and J 1 base short, with 12 bases between. This CDR3 spans 16 amino acids. In germline, CDR1 is MGHRA, CDR2 YSYEKL. The CDR3 is CASSQQGGGNTGELFF. DNA for the CDR3: TGCGCCAGCAGCCAGCAGGGAGGGGGGAACACCGGGGAGCTGTTTTTT.

The rearrangement uses TRBV6-5 and TRBJ1-2; 8 bases fit TRBD1. Germline V gene data show CDR1 as MNHEY and CDR2 as SVGAGI. The CDR3 is made up of 15 amino acids. V was pared by 0 bases and J by 4 bases, with 4 bases of the junction left unmatched. The DNA of the CDR3 is TGTGCCAGCAGTTACTCGGACAGGGTTGGCTATGGCTACACCTTC. Its translation: CASSYSDRVGYGYTF.

This clonotype was seen ten or more times. This chain links TRBV28 with TRBJ2-5; a weak D match, TRBD2 (6 bases). The CDR3 is 15 residues long. CDR1 is MDHEN, CDR2 SYDVKM, per germline. The ends were cut back, 4 bases at V and 2 bases at J, with 14 bases in the middle. CDR3 amino acids: CASSWASENQETQYF. In DNA form, the CDR3 reads TGTGCCAGCAGTTGGGCTAGCGAGAATCAAGAGACCCAGTACTTC.

This clonotype was observed many times. The V and J genes are TRBV24-1 and TRBJ1-1; D possibly corresponds to TRBD1 (5 bases). Trimming took 7 bases from V and 4 from J, leaving 6 bases between them. The CDR3 length is 11 residues. From germline, CDR1 is KGHDR and CDR2 SFDVKD. This chain's CDR3 is CATSQGTEAFF. CDR3 bases: TGTGCCACCAGCCAGGGCACTGAAGCTTTCTTT.

This clonotype was counted at least ten times. The chain combines TRBV28 with TRBJ1-2, with a tentative D call TRBD1 (6 bases). Germline CDR1 is MDHEN and CDR2 is SYDVKM. This CDR3 is 14 amino acids long. Trimming left V 6 bases short and J 3 bases short, with 14 bases between. The DNA for the CDR3 is TGTGCCAGCAGAAGTACAGGGTTGGACTATGGCTACACCTTC. This encodes CASRSTGLDYGYTF.

At least ten counts were recorded for this clonotype. The J gene is TRBJ1-5, the V gene TRBV12-3 or TRBV12-4; D gene uncertain. Trimming cost V 1 base and J 9 bases, with 7 bases left between them. The CDR3 sequence is 12 residues long. CDR3 region: CASSLVPGPQHF. CDR3 in DNA: TGTGCCAGCAGTTTAGTGCCGGGGCCCCAGCATTTT.

This clonotype was detected many times. The genes are TRBV6-5 and TRBJ2-7; D unresolved. The germline V and J ends were trimmed by 4 bases and 6 bases, with 13 bases remaining between them. Germline CDR1 reads MNHEY; CDR2 reads SVGAGI. The CDR3 totals 13 residues. CDR3 sequence reads: CASSSEPVREQYF. DNA for the CDR3: TGTGCCAGCAGTTCGGAACCCGTACGCGAGCAGTACTTC.

This clonotype was found many times. The CDR3 sequence: CASSPMGNTEAFF. The DNA for the CDR3 is TGTGCCAGCAGCCCCATGGGGAACACTGAAGCTTTCTTT. V usage is TRBV27 and J usage is TRBJ1-1; D unresolved. The germline V and J ends were trimmed by 6 bases and 1 base, with 9 bases remaining between them. The length of the CDR3 is 13 residues. Looked up from germline, CDR1 is MNHEY and CDR2 is SMNVEV (reference sequence).

This clonotype was counted ten times or more. The chain has TRBV6-2 or TRBV6-3 and TRBJ2-2, with D perhaps TRBD2 (5 bases). V was trimmed by 5 bases and J by 2 bases, leaving 15 bases between them. From germline, CDR1 is MNHEY and CDR2 SVGEGT. This CDR3 region has 16 residues. CDR3 residues: CASSGPRGTNTGELFF. The CDR3 nucleotides are TGTGCCAGCAGTGGGCCCCGGGGTACTAACACCGGGGAGCTGTTTTTT.

V usage is TRBV20-1 and J usage is TRBJ1-2; D is uncertain. The CDR3 consists of 14 residues. Trimming took 6 bases from V and 5 from J, leaving 19 bases between them. Germline V lookup: CDR1 DFQATT, CDR2 SNEGSKA (reference sequence). The CDR3 loop reads CSALPQDLIYGYTF. CDR3 in DNA: TGCAGTGCCCTCCCCCAAGACTTGATATATGGCTACACCTTC.

This clonotype has more than one count but fewer than ten. CDR3 nucleotides: TGTGCCAGCATTAATGCGGAGGGTGGCTACACCTTC. It is translated as CASINAEGGYTF. The chain joins TRBV12-3 or TRBV12-4 to TRBJ1-2; unclear D gene. The CDR3 sequence is 12 residues long. V lost 7 bases to trimming and J lost 7 bases, with 13 bases between them.

This clonotype was seen a few times. V is TRBV7-2 and J is TRBJ2-7, with TRBD2 identical over 7 bases. This CDR3 contains 13 residues. After removal of 7 bases from V and 3 bases from J, the junction contained 6 bases not matched to a gene. Germline CDR1 and CDR2: SGHTA and FQGNSA. The CDR3 sequence: CASNFGTNYEQYF. The DNA for the CDR3 is TGTGCCAGCAACTTTGGGACTAACTACGAGCAGTACTTC.